This is a list of T cell receptor beta chains from one sample in a study of cytomegalovirus exposure and HLA in healthy donors. Libraries were prepared by immunoSEQ multiplex PCR; TCRdb keeps only in-frame clonotypes and omits some of them. In the table there are roughly 150,000 clones, 65% to 80% of which are singletons. The material sequenced was PBMCs. These TCRs come from a male donor in good health and CMV-seronegative. Each CDR3 is given without its conserved first and last residue. A D gene is named only where the DNA matches it firmly. Clone size appears in some rows only: once, few, many, or a class for an expanded clone.

abundance	d_gene	j_gene	v_gene	CDR3aa
.	.	TRBJ2-1	TRBV27	ASRKGGTGNYNEQF
.	TRBD1	TRBJ2-7	TRBV6-5	ASSPGQGGEQY
few	.	TRBJ1-4	TRBV6-6	ASSSVTANEKLF
.	.	TRBJ2-7	TRBV27	ASSYSGGGSYEQY
once	.	TRBJ2-6	TRBV7-2	ASSQGRGRGTGANVLT
few	TRBD2	TRBJ2-2	TRBV11-3	ASSPGGGRHTGELF
.	.	TRBJ2-1	TRBV5-6	ASSLSGVFWNEQF
few	TRBD2	TRBJ2-1	TRBV5-1	ASSRQGTSGSAEQF
few	.	TRBJ2-6	TRBV6-5	ATYSGANVLT
.	.	TRBJ1-5	TRBV11-2	ASSPFGNQPQH
.	.	TRBJ2-1	TRBV7-3	ASSFMEGEQF
.	.	TRBJ2-6	TRBV28	ASKPLVSPERANVLT
once	TRBD1	TRBJ1-5	TRBV30	AWSRGQSNQPQH
.	.	TRBJ2-7	TRBV5-5	ASSLFHEGAYEQY
.	TRBD1	TRBJ1-1	TRBV19	ASSINRGLEAF
few	.	TRBJ1-4	TRBV5-6	ASSSVGGGEKLF
few	.	TRBJ2-2	TRBV5-3	ARSRMEGRVNTGELF
few	TRBD1	TRBJ1-2	TRBV5-6	ASSLGRTGTYGYT
.	.	TRBJ2-2	TRBV19	ASSITGSFTGELF
once	.	TRBJ2-1	TRBV11-3	ASSQGGEATYNEQF
.	.	TRBJ2-2	TRBV10-3	AISLPPGQINTGELF
.	TRBD1	TRBJ2-2	TRBV7-9	ASSTRQGAKANTGELF
.	.	TRBJ1-1	TRBV4-2	ASSQSYNTEAF
.	.	TRBJ1-3	TRBV11-2	ASTNYRVAGNTIY
.	.	TRBJ2-1	TRBV7-9	SSSSYNEQF
.	TRBD2	TRBJ2-5	TRBV10-2	ATAPWTSGSRETQY
few	.	TRBJ1-1	TRBV14	ASSQVPRTLNTEAF
.	TRBD1	TRBJ2-1	TRBV18	ASSPGQGWEQF
.	TRBD1	TRBJ2-2	TRBV7-9	SSSWDSNTGELF
.	TRBD2	TRBJ2-7	TRBV5-1	ASSSSGSYSYEQY
.	.	TRBJ2-5	TRBV7-7	ASSSTGGQETQY
once	.	TRBJ2-6	TRBV5-5	ASSFGQITSGANVLT
.	.	TRBJ2-1	TRBV11-3	ASSFTFGNEQF
.	TRBD2	TRBJ2-5	TRBV5-6	ASSFGIAGETQETQY
.	TRBD2	TRBJ2-2	TRBV11-3	ASSLGTSANTGELF
.	.	TRBJ1-2	TRBV7-9	ASSLAQGSGYT
once	.	TRBJ1-1	TRBV6-5	ASSDAAANTEAF
.	TRBD2	TRBJ2-7	TRBV6-5	ASSWEREGSREQY
once	.	TRBJ1-5	TRBV6-1	ASKEEGWRQPQH
once	TRBD2	TRBJ2-3	TRBV9	ASSPGLAGADTQY
.	.	TRBJ2-3	TRBV5-1	ASSITTGPTDTQY
.	TRBD2	TRBJ2-1	TRBV29-1	SVVRSSGSADEQF
few	TRBD2	TRBJ2-1	TRBV28	ASSLAGGSYNEQF
.	.	TRBJ1-1	TRBV5-1	ASSWDGGVGTEAF
.	TRBD1	TRBJ1-6	TRBV7-8	ASSSGQGVYSPLH
few	.	TRBJ1-5	TRBV2	ASSRGQPQH
.	TRBD1	TRBJ1-2	TRBV30	AWRAADRADGYT
.	TRBD1	TRBJ1-1	TRBV6-5	ASSYSGQNPEAF
.	TRBD2	TRBJ2-7	TRBV4-2	ASSYGTSGFYEQY
.	.	TRBJ2-7	TRBV28	ASSPDSYEQY